The 9 T cell receptor beta chains below come from one sample, sequenced in a study of blood T cell repertoires in COVID-19. TCRdb's copy holds only in-frame clones and misses some; the assay was immunoSEQ multiplex PCR. This table has some 180,000 clones, roughly 81% appearing once. The sequenced sample was peripheral blood. Every receptor here comes from a woman aged 40 to 55 with COVID-19, enrolled during active disease.

The chain links TRBV7-6 to TRBJ1-4; 7 bases match TRBD1. The junction had 6 bases not matched to a gene; V was cut back by 2 bases and J by 0 bases. The CDR3 has 17 residues. CDR1 is SGHVS and CDR2 is FNYEAQ in the germline V gene. The CDR3 DNA is TGTGCCAGCAGCTTACCAAACACAGGGGCAACTAATGAAAAACTGTTTTTT. Translated, it gives CASSLPNTGATNEKLFF.

A single count supports this clone. The V gene is TRBV19, the J gene TRBJ1-1; perhaps TRBD1 as D (5 bases). This CDR3 has 14 residues. Germline V gene lookup returns CDR1 LNHDA and CDR2 SQIVND (reference sequence). Trimming shortened V by 3 bases and J by 4 bases, and 12 bases separated the two germline ends. For the CDR3, the DNA is TGTGCCAGTAGTATGGGGCAGGTGGGCACTGAAGCTTTCTTT. It translates to CASSMGQVGTEAFF.

This chain links TRBV6-5 with TRBJ1-5; weak D call: TRBD1 (5 bases). Germline-derived CDR1 and CDR2 are MNHEY and SVGAGI. Trimming left V 6 bases short and J 5 bases short, with 14 bases between. This CDR3 has 14 amino acids. CDR3 coding DNA: TGTGCCAGCAGGAACGGGGGAGGGGATCAGCCCCAGCATTTT. The encoded protein is CASRNGGGDQPQHF.

The chain uses TRBV6-5 and TRBJ1-6; 9 nucleotides match TRBD1. V trimming: 3 bases; J trimming: 4 bases; junction bases outside the gene matches: 1. This CDR3 is built from 15 residues. CDR1 and CDR2 (germline): MNHEY, SVGAGI. CDR3 region: CASSYGTGYNSPLHF. The CDR3 nucleotides are TGTGCCAGCAGTTATGGGACAGGGTATAATTCACCCCTCCACTTT.

The chain employs TRBV7-9 and TRBJ2-1, with 11 bases fitting TRBD2. The CDR3 has 18 residues. Per germline, CDR1 SEHNR and CDR2 FQNEAQ (reference sequence). V trimming: 5 bases; J trimming: 4 bases; junction bases outside the gene matches: 13. CDR3 DNA sequence: TGTGCCAGCAGCCTATCCCAACTAGCGGGGGCAACGTACAATGAGCAGTTCTTC. Protein: CASSLSQLAGATYNEQFF.

The V call is TRBV4-1, the J call TRBJ2-5, with 8 bases aligning to TRBD1. V lost 0 bases, J lost 2 bases, and 2 bases stayed unmatched. Germline V gene data show CDR1 as MGHRA and CDR2 as YSYEKL. This CDR3 is built from 15 residues. The CDR3 is CASSQDWTGQETQYF. The CDR3 DNA follows: TGCGCCAGCAGCCAAGATTGGACAGGGCAAGAGACCCAGTACTTC.

The chain joins TRBV18 to TRBJ1-1, with TRBD1 matching over 10 bases. CDR3 length equals 17 residues. The V segment lost 1 base and the J segment 10 bases; nucleotides outside the gene matches: 15. The germline V gene has CDR1 KGHSH and CDR2 LQKENI. The CDR3 nucleotides are TGTGCCAGCTCACCACTGGACAGGGGGGTGGGACCCACCTCAGCTTTCTTT. Amino acid sequence: CASSPLDRGVGPTSAFF.

CDR3: CASRPGTVTGELFF. For the CDR3, the DNA is TGCGCCAGCAGACCCGGGACAGTTACCGGGGAGCTGTTTTTT. V gene TRBV10-2 combines with J gene TRBJ2-2; the match to TRBD1 covers 7 bases. The J segment lost 5 bases and the V segment lost 6 bases, leaving 6 bases of the junction unmatched. This CDR3 has 14 residues. From germline, CDR1 is WSHSY and CDR2 SAAADI.

The V and J genes are TRBV7-9 and TRBJ1-6, with TRBD1 as a possible D gene (6 bases). V lost 5 bases and J lost 11, with 13 bases in between. Germline-derived CDR1 and CDR2 are SEHNR and FQNEAQ (reference sequence). The CDR3 length is 13 residues. This chain's CDR3 is CASSGSGEPPLHF. The CDR3 nucleotides are TGTGCCAGCAGCGGGTCAGGGGAACCACCCCTCCACTTT. Full variable domain (outside the CDR3, taken from reference TRBV7-9 and TRBJ1-6): DTGVSQNPRHKITKRGQNVTFRCDPISEHNRLYWYRQTLGQGPEFLTYFQNEAQLEKSRLLSDRFSAERPKGSFSTLEIQRTEQGDSAMYLCASSGSGEPPLHFGNGTRLTVT.